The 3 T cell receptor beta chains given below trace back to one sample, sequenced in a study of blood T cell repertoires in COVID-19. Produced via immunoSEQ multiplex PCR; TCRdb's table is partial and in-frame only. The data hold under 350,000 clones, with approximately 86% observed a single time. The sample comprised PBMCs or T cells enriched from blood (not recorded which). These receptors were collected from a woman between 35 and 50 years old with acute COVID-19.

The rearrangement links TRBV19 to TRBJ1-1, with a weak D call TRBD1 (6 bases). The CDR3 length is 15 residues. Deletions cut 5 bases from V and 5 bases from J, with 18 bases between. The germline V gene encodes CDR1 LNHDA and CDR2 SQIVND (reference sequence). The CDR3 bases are TGTGCCAGTAGTGATAGCGGGCAGGGGCGAACTGAAGCTTTCTTT. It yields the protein CASSDSGQGRTEAFF.

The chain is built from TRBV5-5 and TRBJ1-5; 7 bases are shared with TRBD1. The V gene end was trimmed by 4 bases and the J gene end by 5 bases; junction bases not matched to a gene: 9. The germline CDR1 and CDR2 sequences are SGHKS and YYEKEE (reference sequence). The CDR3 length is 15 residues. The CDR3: CASSPQGNRDQPQHF. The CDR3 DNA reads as TGTGCCAGCAGCCCACAGGGGAATAGGGATCAGCCCCAGCATTTT.

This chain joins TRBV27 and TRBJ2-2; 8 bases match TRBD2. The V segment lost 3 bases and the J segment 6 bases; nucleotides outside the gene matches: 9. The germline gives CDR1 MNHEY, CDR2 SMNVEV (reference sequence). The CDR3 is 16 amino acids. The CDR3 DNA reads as TGTGCCAGCAGTTTTCTGGCGGGAGGTGGGCCCGGGGAGCTGTTTTTT. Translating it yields CASSFLAGGGPGELFF.